This TCR beta chain was identified during a study of PD-1 blockade in classical Hodgkin lymphoma. Study background: Patients were infused with nivolumab 3 mg/kg every 2 weeks.

Germline assignment: CDR1 KGHSH and CDR2 LQKENI. Trimming removed 3 bases from V and 5 bases from J, with 16 bases in between. There are 16 residues in the CDR3. TCRdb keeps only in-frame clones here, not all; method: immunoSEQ multiplex PCR. The sample yields about 36,000 clones, around 63% seen once. With no exception, relapse followed autologous stem cell transplantation in all patients, and brentuximab vedotin exposure varied. The sample consisted of peripheral blood mononuclear cells (PBMCs), taken before the second cycle of nivolumab. The chain is built from TRBV18 and TRBJ2-2; weak D call: TRBD2 (5 bases). This sequence was found in a human donor with classical Hodgkin lymphoma. The CDR3 reads CASSPPGSGWTGELFF. CDR3 DNA: TGTGCCAGCTCACCGCCCGGAAGCGGTTGGACCGGGGAGCTGTTTTTT.